One and the same sample provided the 25 T cell receptor beta chains below, sequenced in a study of control samples from healthy donors and cancer patients. The table came from immunoSEQ multiplex PCR; TCRdb's copy has only in-frame clones and leaves some out. The table has about 63,000 clones, 65% to 90% seen once. The sequenced material came from blood. These TCRs come from a man aged 35 to 55 in good health.

The chain couples TRBV19 to TRBJ2-6; TRBD1 aligns across 7 bases. V was pared by 5 bases and J by 0 bases, with 7 bases of the junction left unmatched. Germline V CDR1 and CDR2: LNHDA, SQIVND (reference sequence). The CDR3 contains 17 residues. Written as DNA, the CDR3 is TGTGCCAGTAGTGGGGGACAGAGAGTCTCTGGGGCCAACGTCCTGACTTTC. Translation: CASSGGQRVSGANVLTF.

The rearrangement joins TRBV5-1 to TRBJ2-3; a weak D match, TRBD2 (5 bases). Germline CDR1 SGHRS, CDR2 YFSETQ. V lost 0 bases and J 0 bases, leaving 8 bases between the germline ends. CDR3 size: 15 residues. The CDR3 region has the DNA TGCGCCAGCAGCTTGGGTAGCGCGAGCACAGATACGCAGTATTTT. Translated, it gives CASSLGSASTDTQYF.

The rearrangement uses TRBV10-3 and TRBJ1-1, with D maybe TRBD1 (5 bases). CDR1 is ENHRY and CDR2 is SYGVKD in the germline V gene. The CDR3 is made up of 14 amino acids. The V and J ends lost 6 bases and 0 bases respectively, with 11 bases between them. CDR3 amino acids: CAIRTANMNTEAFF. The CDR3 DNA reads as TGTGCCATCAGGACAGCTAACATGAACACTGAAGCTTTCTTT.

As concerns this clone: This sample includes further DNA sequences coding for the same CDR3. The rearrangement uses TRBV9 and TRBJ2-5; 8 bases match TRBD2. V was clipped by 4 bases and J by 5 bases; unmatched bases: 7. The germline V gene has CDR1 SGDLS and CDR2 YYNGEE. The CDR3 contains 14 residues. The CDR3 loop reads CASSSGRGGETQYF. The CDR3, as DNA: TGTGCCAGCAGCTCCGGGAGGGGTGGGGAGACCCAGTACTTC.

The chain employs TRBV9 and TRBJ1-2; D is possibly TRBD1 (5 bases). Germline CDR1 reads SGDLS; CDR2 reads YYNGEE. V was pared by 0 bases and J by 7 bases, with 19 bases between. The length of the CDR3 is 16 residues. The CDR3 DNA is TGTGCCAGCAGCGTAGGGTTTGGGGGGGTCCTTCGTGGCTACACCTTC. It specifies CASSVGFGGVLRGYTF.

This chain uses TRBV9 with TRBJ2-5; 7 bases map to TRBD2. There are 13 residues in the CDR3. Looked up from germline, CDR1 is SGDLS and CDR2 is YYNGEE. With 5 bases clipped from V and 4 bases from J, the junction kept 5 bases outside the gene matches. The CDR3 bases are TGTGCCAGCAGTGGACTAGTCCCAGAGACCCAGTACTTC. This translates into CASSGLVPETQYF. The variable domain in full, with the rest retrieved from reference TRBV9 and TRBJ2-5, is DSGVTQTPKHLITATGQRVTLRCSPRSGDLSVYWYQQSLDQGLQFLIQYYNGEERAKGNILERFSAQQFPDLHSELNLSSLELGDSALYFCASSGLVPETQYFGPGTRLLVL.

The V and J genes are TRBV4-3 and TRBJ1-3; D unclear. The CDR3 extends over 16 amino acids. V was clipped by 0 bases and J by 3 bases, with 12 bases between them. The germline gives CDR1 LGHNA, CDR2 YSLEER. In nucleotides, the CDR3 is TGCGCCAGCAGCCAAGAGGTCCGGAGAAGTGGAAACACCATATATTTT. Protein product: CASSQEVRRSGNTIYF.

J is TRBJ1-5 and V is TRBV18; TRBD1 might be the D (5 bases). Between the trimmed V and J ends, which lost 3 bases and 4 bases, there was a span of 13 bases. This CDR3 has 15 residues. The germline V gene has CDR1 KGHSH and CDR2 LQKENI. CDR3 DNA sequence: TGTGCCAGCTCACCGGCGGACGGGACGAATCAGCCCCAGCATTTT. It codes for CASSPADGTNQPQHF. The full variable domain, rest sourced from reference TRBV18 and TRBJ1-5, is NAGVMQNPRHLVRRRGQEARLRCSPMKGHSHVYWYRQLPEEGLKFMVYLQKENIIDESGMPKERFSAEFPKEGPSILRIQQVVRGDSAAYFCASSPADGTNQPQHFGDGTRLSIL.

The chain is built from TRBV11-3 and TRBJ2-7; possibly TRBD1 or TRBD2 for D (5 bases each). The CDR3 covers 15 residues. Trimming stripped 5 bases from V and 5 bases from J, with 19 bases between. From germline, CDR1 is SGHNT and CDR2 YENEEA. The CDR3 protein is CASSPRPERGNEQYF. The CDR3 bases are TGTGCCAGCAGCCCCCGACCCGAACGGGGCAACGAGCAGTACTTC.

In its sample, this clone was seen a few times. This rearrangement joins TRBV6-5 to TRBJ2-7; possibly TRBD1 for D (5 bases). Trimming removed 0 bases at V and 7 bases at J, with 13 bases between. CDR3 length: 14 residues. Germline CDR1 MNHEY, CDR2 SVGAGI. The CDR3 nucleotides are TGTGCCAGCAGTTACTCGGGCAGGGAAGGAGAGCAGTACTTC. Amino acid sequence: CASSYSGREGEQYF.

This clone was observed a few times. V gene TRBV6-5 combines with J gene TRBJ1-6, with a possible D match to TRBD1 (5 bases). This CDR3 contains 13 residues. Germline V lookup: CDR1 MNHEY, CDR2 SVGAGI. Trimming left V 6 bases short and J 7 bases short, with 10 bases between. This CDR3 reads CASRGEGNSPLHF. CDR3 nucleotide sequence: TGTGCCAGCAGGGGGGAGGGGAATTCACCCCTCCACTTT.

The chain joins TRBV19 to TRBJ1-1; 7 positions match TRBD1. Germline loops: CDR1 LNHDA, CDR2 SQIVND (reference sequence). The length of the CDR3 is 14 residues. V trimming: 6 bases; J trimming: 6 bases; junction bases outside the gene matches: 10. The DNA of the CDR3 is TGTGCCAGTAGGCAGACAGGGCGCGGAGCTGAAGCTTTCTTT. Its protein product is CASRQTGRGAEAFF.

V is TRBV7-3 and J is TRBJ2-3; perhaps D is TRBD1 or TRBD2 (5 bases each). The CDR3 consists of 13 residues. CDR1 SGHTA and CDR2 FQGTGA come from the germline V gene. Trimming shortened V by 0 bases and J by 4 bases, and 5 bases separated the two germline ends. The CDR3 DNA sequence: TGTGCCAGCAGCTTAACGGGGGCAGATACGCAGTATTTT. Its translation is CASSLTGADTQYF.

The rearrangement links TRBV18 to TRBJ1-5, with TRBD1 matching 9 bases. The V gene end was trimmed by 1 base and the J gene end by 9 bases; junction bases not matched to a gene: 7. The CDR3 is 15 residues long. The germline CDR1 and CDR2 sequences are KGHSH and LQKENI. The chain's CDR3 is CASSPLTGGDRPQHF. The CDR3, as DNA: TGTGCCAGCTCACCACTGACAGGGGGAGATCGGCCCCAGCATTTT.

The V and J genes are TRBV30 and TRBJ2-7, with 8 positions matching TRBD1. The CDR3 has 14 residues. With 1 base clipped from V and 5 bases from J, the junction kept 7 bases outside the gene matches. The V gene's germline CDR1 is GTSNPN and CDR2 SVGIG (reference sequence). CDR3 sequence (DNA): TGTGCCTGGAGTGCCAGGGGGCGCAGGGACGAGCAGTACTTC. It specifies CAWSARGRRDEQYF.

The rearrangement uses TRBV5-1 and TRBJ2-7; either TRBD1 or TRBD2 may supply D (6 bases each). Deletions cut 3 bases from V and 1 base from J, with 11 bases between. The CDR3 is made up of 14 amino acids. Germline loops: CDR1 SGHRS, CDR2 YFSETQ. The CDR3 loop reads CASSSGAFSYEQYF. The DNA of the CDR3 is TGCGCCAGCAGCTCGGGGGCCTTTTCCTACGAGCAGTACTTC.

The chain employs TRBV6-6 and TRBJ2-7, with TRBD1 matching 9 bases. The V and J ends lost 0 bases and 5 bases, in that order; junction bases with no gene match: 5. The CDR3 consists of 15 residues. The germline gives CDR1 MNHNY, CDR2 SVGAGI (reference sequence). The DNA of the CDR3 is TGTGCCAGCAGTTACTCGGGGACAGGGTTTGACGAGCAGTACTTC. Amino acid sequence: CASSYSGTGFDEQYF.

The V call is TRBV28, the J call TRBJ2-5; 9 nucleotides match TRBD1. The germline gives CDR1 MDHEN, CDR2 SYDVKM. J was trimmed by 2 bases and V by 5 bases; bases with no gene match: 12. This CDR3 has 17 residues. CDR3 loop: CASSLSKDRGMQETQYF. In DNA form, the CDR3 reads TGTGCCAGCAGTCTTTCTAAGGACAGGGGAATGCAAGAGACCCAGTACTTC.

J is TRBJ2-7 and V is TRBV6-1; the match to TRBD2 covers 11 bases. V shed 0 bases and J 2 bases; nucleotides not matched to a gene: 9. CDR1 MNHNS and CDR2 SASEGT come from the germline V gene. The CDR3 contains 18 residues. The CDR3 DNA is TGTGCCAGCAGTGAAGCCCCCACTAGCGGGGGTCCAGCCTACGAGCAGTACTTC. Amino acid sequence: CASSEAPTSGGPAYEQYF.

The chain employs TRBV6-5 and TRBJ1-1; D call uncertain. The CDR3 has 14 amino acids. V gave up 5 bases and J gave up 1 base, with 11 bases separating them. CDR1 is MNHEY and CDR2 is SVGAGI in the germline V gene. CDR3 coding DNA: TGTGCCAGCAGTCCCTCGTGGGGGAACACTGAAGCTTTCTTT. This translates into CASSPSWGNTEAFF.

The V and J genes are TRBV24-1 and TRBJ2-1; 8 bases match TRBD2. This CDR3 region has 16 residues. J lost 6 bases, V lost 4 bases, and 10 bases had no gene match. Germline lookup yields CDR1 KGHDR and CDR2 SFDVKD. DNA for the CDR3: TGTGCCACCAGTGACCCGAGTACTAGCGGTTTCAATGAGCAGTTCTTC. This gives the protein CATSDPSTSGFNEQFF.

The V gene is TRBV5-5, the J gene TRBJ2-1; 11 bases are a match to TRBD2. The CDR3 is made up of 16 amino acids. Germline-derived CDR1 and CDR2 are SGHKS and YYEKEE (reference sequence). V shed 4 bases and J 4 bases; nucleotides not matched to a gene: 7. The chain's CDR3 is CASSPRVAGGYNEQFF. The DNA for the CDR3 is TGTGCCAGCAGCCCAAGGGTAGCGGGAGGGTACAATGAGCAGTTCTTC.

The rearrangement uses TRBV5-1 and TRBJ2-7; D ambiguous. Germline V gene lookup returns CDR1 SGHRS and CDR2 YFSETQ. This CDR3 is built from 13 residues. The germline V and J ends were trimmed by 0 bases and 3 bases, with 7 bases remaining between them. The CDR3: CASSLADFYEQYF. The CDR3 DNA reads TGCGCCAGCAGCTTGGCAGATTTCTACGAGCAGTACTTC.

The chain couples TRBV19 to TRBJ1-5; the D is unclear. Looked up from germline, CDR1 is LNHDA and CDR2 is SQIVND (reference sequence). Trimming cost V 7 bases and J 4 bases, with 11 bases left between them. CDR3 length: 13 amino acids. The CDR3 DNA sequence: TGTGCCAGTACGTGGGAGCATAATCAGCCCCAGCATTTT. Protein product: CASTWEHNQPQHF.

V usage is TRBV11-3 and J usage is TRBJ1-1, with D uncertain. The germline gives CDR1 SGHNT, CDR2 YENEEA. This CDR3 region has 15 residues. V was shortened by 5 bases and J by 1 base, with 14 bases between the two germline ends. The CDR3: CASSPTFGENTEAFF. The CDR3 nucleotides are TGTGCCAGCAGCCCCACTTTTGGAGAGAACACTGAAGCTTTCTTT. Full variable domain (remainder filled in from reference TRBV11-3 and TRBJ1-1): EAGVVQSPRYKIIEKKQPVAFWCNPISGHNTLYWYLQNLGQGPELLIRYENEEAVDDSQLPKDRFSAERLKGVDSTLKIQPAELGDSAVYLCASSPTFGENTEAFFGQGTRLTVV.